One and the same sample provided the 17 T cell receptor beta chains below, sequenced in a study of blood T cells in healthy people across ages. Through a sample-barcoded 5' primer and a J-beta primer mix, a second PCR was run for about 6 to 11 cycles. Via MiXCR, TCRdb re-called the 5' RACE reads, giving one row per CDR3 protein. The data contain 700,000 or so distinct CDR3 sequences, around two fifths of them singletons. The sequenced sample was blood. These TCRs come from a man at least 80 years old in good health.

This clonotype came up a few times. This chain joins TRBV6-1 and TRBJ2-1, with D hard to call. Germline V lookup: CDR1 MNHNS, CDR2 SASEGT. The CDR3 has 13 amino acids. V was trimmed by 4 bases and J by 7 bases, leaving 11 bases between them. CDR3: CASSVPDRNEQFF. For the CDR3, the DNA is TGTGCCAGCAGTGTCCCCGACCGAAATGAGCAGTTCTTC.

This clonotype was seen ten or more times. The V gene is TRBV6-2 or TRBV6-3, the J gene TRBJ2-5; no reliable D call. Germline V lookup: CDR1 MNHEY, CDR2 SVGEGT. V was cut by 1 base and J by 4 bases, with 1 base left in between. The CDR3 is made up of 11 amino acids. CDR3 DNA: TGTGCCAGCAGTTACTTAGAGACCCAGTACTTC. This sequence encodes CASSYLETQYF.

This clonotype came up a few times. The chain uses TRBV7-2 and TRBJ2-5; 8 bases fit TRBD1. The V gene end was trimmed by 5 bases and the J gene end by 1 base; junction bases not matched to a gene: 3. The CDR3 extends over 14 amino acids. Germline CDR1 is SGHTA and CDR2 is FQGNSA. CDR3 bases: TGTGCCAGCAGCGTGACAGGGGCCCAAGAGACCCAGTACTTC. This encodes CASSVTGAQETQYF.

Only a few counts were recorded for this clonotype. The chain employs TRBV7-2 and TRBJ1-2; D remains ambiguous. Germline V gene data show CDR1 as SGHTA and CDR2 as FQGNSA. V was shortened by 7 bases and J by 6 bases, with 18 bases between the two germline ends. There are 14 residues in the CDR3. The CDR3 region is CASNQRVGLNGYTF. CDR3 nucleotides: TGTGCCAGCAACCAAAGAGTAGGGCTGAATGGCTACACCTTC.

The J gene is TRBJ2-7, the V gene TRBV28; no clear D gene. V was clipped by 5 bases and J by 2 bases, with 10 bases between them. This CDR3 has 13 amino acids. Germline V gene data show CDR1 as MDHEN and CDR2 as SYDVKM. The CDR3 nucleotides are TGTGCCAGCAGTGTTCCCAGAACCTACGAGCAGTACTTC. The encoded protein is CASSVPRTYEQYF. The whole variable domain, filled in from reference TRBV28 and TRBJ2-7, reads DVKVTQSSRYLVKRTGEKVFLECVQDMDHENMFWYRQDPGLGLRLIYFSYDVKMKEKGDIPEGYSVSREKKERFSLILESASTNQTSMYLCASSVPRTYEQYFGPGTRLTVT.

This clonotype has more than one count but fewer than ten. One base away lies a much larger clone, so this may be a sequencing read error. DNA for the CDR3: TGTGCCAGCAGGTACACGAGCTACGAGCAGTACTTC. Its translation is CASRYTSYEQYF. V gene TRBV6-2 or TRBV6-3 combines with J gene TRBJ2-7; D not certain. Trimming stripped 6 bases from V and 3 bases from J, with 9 bases between. This CDR3 has 12 residues. Looked up from germline, CDR1 is MNHEY and CDR2 is SVGEGT.

This rearrangement joins TRBV14 to TRBJ1-1; D gene uncertain. Per germline, CDR1 SGHDN and CDR2 FVKESK. The CDR3 contains 16 residues. Trimming cost V 4 bases and J 0 bases, with 15 bases left between them. CDR3 protein: CASSPLNNLMNTEAFF. The DNA of the CDR3 is TGTGCCAGCAGCCCCTTAAACAACCTCATGAACACTGAAGCTTTCTTT. Together with reference TRBV14 and TRBJ1-1, the CDR3 gives the full variable domain: EAGVTQFPSHSVIEKGQTVTLRCDPISGHDNLYWYRRVMGKEIKFLLHFVKESKQDESGMPNNRFLAERTGGTYSTLKVQPAELEDSGVYFCASSPLNNLMNTEAFFGQGTRLTVV.

J is TRBJ2-5 and V is TRBV5-1, with TRBD2 matching over 13 bases. The J call could be wrong; TRBJ2-7 is a better fit for the DNA end. The CDR3 has 15 amino acids. CDR1 is SGHRS and CDR2 is YFSETQ in the germline V gene. CDR3 protein: CASSATSGRYYEQYF. The CDR3 region has the DNA TGCGCCAGCAGCGCGACTAGCGGGAGGTACTACGAGCAGTACTTC.

Comments on this clonotype: A much larger clonotype is one base distant, so this may be a read error. The chain has TRBV5-1 and TRBJ2-3, with D possibly matching TRBD1 (5 bases). Germline CDR1 and CDR2: SGHRS and YFSETQ. This CDR3 contains 15 residues. Here the CDR3 DNA reads TGCGCCAGCAGCTTCAGGACACCCAACACAGATGCGCAGTATTTT. Residues: CASSFRTPNTDAQYF.

This clonotype was counted only a few times. The chain joins TRBV20-1 to TRBJ2-3; 7 bases line up with TRBD2. V shed 1 base and J 4 bases; nucleotides not matched to a gene: 2. Germline V gene sequence: CDR1 DFQATT, CDR2 SNEGSKA (reference sequence). CDR3 length equals 13 residues. The CDR3 spells CSARVLAADTQYF. CDR3 in DNA: TGCAGTGCTAGAGTTCTAGCGGCAGATACGCAGTATTTT.

The CDR3: CASATGGAGFRETQYF. DNA of the CDR3: TGTGCCAGCGCAACAGGGGGCGCCGGTTTTCGAGAGACCCAGTACTTC. V usage is TRBV28 and J usage is TRBJ2-5; TRBD1 aligns across 9 bases. The length of the CDR3 is 16 residues. Looked up from germline, CDR1 is MDHEN and CDR2 is SYDVKM. V shed 8 bases and J 4 bases; nucleotides not matched to a gene: 14.

This chain uses TRBV11-2 with TRBJ2-7; 8 bases map to TRBD1. The J call is uncertain, as TRBJ2-5 better fits the DNA end. The germline gives CDR1 SGHAT, CDR2 FQNNGV. This CDR3 has 15 amino acids. The DNA for the CDR3 is TGTGCCAGCAGCTTAGCGCCAGGGGGCCGAGAGACCCAGTACTTC. This encodes CASSLAPGGRETQYF.

J is TRBJ2-1 and V is TRBV7-6; D is ambiguous. Germline V gene lookup returns CDR1 SGHVS and CDR2 FNYEAQ. CDR3 length: 15 amino acids. The V and J ends lost 4 bases and 2 bases respectively, with 12 bases between them. The DNA of the CDR3 is TGTGCCAGCAGCTGGCCTAATACCCCCTACAATGAGCAGTTCTTC. Translation: CASSWPNTPYNEQFF.

This clonotype was observed a handful of times. This could be a read error, since a much larger clone is one nucleotide away. The V gene is TRBV12-3 or TRBV12-4, the J gene TRBJ1-2; unclear D gene. V was pared by 6 bases and J by 1 base, with 6 bases between. This CDR3 contains 12 residues. CDR3: CASRGFNYGYTF. CDR3 nucleotides: TGTGCCAGCAGAGGATTTAACTATGGCTACACCTTC.

This clonotype occurred a few times. The gene calls are TRBV6-5 and TRBJ1-4; D gene uncertain. Trimming took off 6 bases at V and 0 bases at J, with 8 bases between the two ends. This CDR3 spans 14 amino acids. Germline CDR1 is MNHEY and CDR2 is SVGAGI. The chain's CDR3 is CASSSHSTNEKLFF. CDR3 bases: TGTGCCAGCAGCTCTCACTCAACTAATGAAAAACTGTTTTTT.

The chain carries TRBV7-9 and TRBJ1-4, with D perhaps matching TRBD1 (5 bases). Germline CDR1 and CDR2: SEHNR and FQNEAQ (reference sequence). V dropped 5 bases and J dropped 7 bases, with 11 bases sitting between them. CDR3 length: 13 residues. DNA of the CDR3: TGTGCCAGCAGCCCTGGGGCAAGTGAAAAACTGTTTTTT. Amino acids: CASSPGASEKLFF.

Of note for this clonotype: This may arise from a read error, as a much more abundant clone is one base away. V usage is TRBV7-2 and J usage is TRBJ2-7; D is unresolved. Germline V gene sequence: CDR1 SGHTA, CDR2 FQGNSA. The CDR3 is made up of 12 amino acids. The V end was cut by 5 bases, the J end by 5 bases, with 10 bases between. The CDR3 sequence is CASSLTINEQYF. CDR3 in DNA: TGTGCCAGCAGCCTCACCATTAACGAGCAGTACTTC. Full variable domain (outside the CDR3, taken from reference TRBV7-2 and TRBJ2-7): GAGVSQSPSNKVTEKGKDVELRCDPISGHTALYWYRQSLGQGLEFLIYFQGNSAPDKSGLPSDRFSAERTGGSVSTLTIQRTQQEDSAVYLCASSLTINEQYFGPGTRLTVT.